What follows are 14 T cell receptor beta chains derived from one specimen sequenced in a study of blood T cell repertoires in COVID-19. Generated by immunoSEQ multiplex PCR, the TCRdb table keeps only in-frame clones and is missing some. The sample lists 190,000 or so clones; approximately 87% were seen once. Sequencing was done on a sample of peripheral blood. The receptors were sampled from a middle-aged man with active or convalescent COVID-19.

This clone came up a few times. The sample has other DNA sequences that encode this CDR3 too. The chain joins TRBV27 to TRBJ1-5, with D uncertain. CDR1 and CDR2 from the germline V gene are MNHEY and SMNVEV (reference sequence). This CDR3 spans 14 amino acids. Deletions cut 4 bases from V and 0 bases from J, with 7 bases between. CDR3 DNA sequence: TGTGCCAGCAGTTCGGGGTCTAGCAATCAGCCCCAGCATTTT. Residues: CASSSGSSNQPQHF.

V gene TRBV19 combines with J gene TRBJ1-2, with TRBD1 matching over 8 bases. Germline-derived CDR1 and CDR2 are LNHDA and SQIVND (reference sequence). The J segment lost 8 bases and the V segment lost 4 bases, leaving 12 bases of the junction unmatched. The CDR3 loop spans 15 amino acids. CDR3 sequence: CASSRQGAFKLGYTF. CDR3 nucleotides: TGTGCCAGTAGTAGGCAGGGGGCATTCAAATTGGGCTACACCTTC. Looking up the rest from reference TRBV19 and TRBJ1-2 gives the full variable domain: DGGITQSPKYLFRKEGQNVTLSCEQNLNHDAMYWYRQDPGQGLRLIYYSQIVNDFQKGDIAEGYSVSREKKESFPLTVTSAQKNPTAFYLCASSRQGAFKLGYTFGSGTRLTVV.

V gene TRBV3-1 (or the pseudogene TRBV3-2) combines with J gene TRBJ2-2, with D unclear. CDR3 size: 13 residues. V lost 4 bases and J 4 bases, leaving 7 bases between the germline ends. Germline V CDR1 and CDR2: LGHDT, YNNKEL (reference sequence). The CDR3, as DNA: TGTGCCAGCAGCCCGGTAGTCACCGGGGAGCTGTTTTTT. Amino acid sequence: CASSPVVTGELFF.

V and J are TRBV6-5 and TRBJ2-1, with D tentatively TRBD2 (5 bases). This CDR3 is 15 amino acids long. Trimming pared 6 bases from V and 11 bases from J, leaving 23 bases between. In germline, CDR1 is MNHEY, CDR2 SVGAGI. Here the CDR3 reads CASRSGPRGLWKQFF. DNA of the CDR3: TGTGCCAGCAGATCTGGACCTCGAGGGCTATGGAAGCAGTTCTTC.

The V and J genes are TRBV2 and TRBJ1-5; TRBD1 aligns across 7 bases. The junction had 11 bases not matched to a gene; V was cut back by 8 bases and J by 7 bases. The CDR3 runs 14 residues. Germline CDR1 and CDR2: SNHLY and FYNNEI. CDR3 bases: TGTGCCAGCCGAGGACAGGTCTTAGGGCAGCCCCAGCATTTT. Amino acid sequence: CASRGQVLGQPQHF. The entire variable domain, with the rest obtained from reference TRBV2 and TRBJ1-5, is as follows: EPEVTQTPSHQVTQMGQEVILRCVPISNHLYFYWYRQILGQKVEFLVSFYNNEISEKSEIFDDQFSVERPDGSNFTLKIRSTKLEDSAMYFCASRGQVLGQPQHFGDGTRLSIL.

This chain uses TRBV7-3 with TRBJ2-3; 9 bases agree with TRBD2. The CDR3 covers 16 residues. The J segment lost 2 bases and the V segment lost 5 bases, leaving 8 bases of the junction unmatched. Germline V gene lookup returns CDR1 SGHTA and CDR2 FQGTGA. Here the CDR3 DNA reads TGTGCCAGCAGCGCCTGGGGACTAGCAGACACAGATACGCAGTATTTT. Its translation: CASSAWGLADTDTQYF.

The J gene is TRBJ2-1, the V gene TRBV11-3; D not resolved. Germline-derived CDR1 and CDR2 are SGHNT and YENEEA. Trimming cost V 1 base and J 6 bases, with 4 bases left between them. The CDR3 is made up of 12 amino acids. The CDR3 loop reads CASSLGVNEQFF. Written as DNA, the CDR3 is TGTGCCAGCAGCTTAGGAGTCAATGAGCAGTTCTTC.

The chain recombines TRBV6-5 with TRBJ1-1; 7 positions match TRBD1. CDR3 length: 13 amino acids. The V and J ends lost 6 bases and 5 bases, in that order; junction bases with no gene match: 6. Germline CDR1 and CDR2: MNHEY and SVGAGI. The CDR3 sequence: CASSETGRTEAFF. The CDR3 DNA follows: TGTGCCAGCAGCGAGACAGGGAGGACTGAAGCTTTCTTT.

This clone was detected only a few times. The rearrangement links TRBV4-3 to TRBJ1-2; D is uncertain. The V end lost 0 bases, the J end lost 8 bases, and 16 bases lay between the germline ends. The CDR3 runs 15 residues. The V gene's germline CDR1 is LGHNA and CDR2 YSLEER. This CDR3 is CASSQDAGGFSGYTF. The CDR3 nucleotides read TGCGCCAGCAGCCAAGATGCCGGCGGGTTTAGCGGCTACACCTTC.

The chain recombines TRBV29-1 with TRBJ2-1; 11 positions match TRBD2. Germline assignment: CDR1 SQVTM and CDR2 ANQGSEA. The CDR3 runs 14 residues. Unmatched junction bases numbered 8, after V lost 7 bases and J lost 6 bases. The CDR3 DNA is TGCAGCGACAGGATAGCGGGGGGGCTCAATGAGCAGTTCTTC. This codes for CSDRIAGGLNEQFF.

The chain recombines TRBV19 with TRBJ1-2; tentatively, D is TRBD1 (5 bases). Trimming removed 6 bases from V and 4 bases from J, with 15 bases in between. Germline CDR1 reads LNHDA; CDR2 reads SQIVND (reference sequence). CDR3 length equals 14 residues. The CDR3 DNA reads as TGTGCCAGTAGAAGCGGGGGACCCCTCTATGGCTACACCTTC. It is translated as CASRSGGPLYGYTF.

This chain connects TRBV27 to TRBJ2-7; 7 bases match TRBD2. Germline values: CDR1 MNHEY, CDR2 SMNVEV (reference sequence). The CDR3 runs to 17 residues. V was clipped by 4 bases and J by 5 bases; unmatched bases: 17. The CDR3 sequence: CASSYLGWGGGIHEQYF. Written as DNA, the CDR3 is TGTGCCAGCAGTTATTTAGGTTGGGGCGGGGGAATCCACGAGCAGTACTTC.

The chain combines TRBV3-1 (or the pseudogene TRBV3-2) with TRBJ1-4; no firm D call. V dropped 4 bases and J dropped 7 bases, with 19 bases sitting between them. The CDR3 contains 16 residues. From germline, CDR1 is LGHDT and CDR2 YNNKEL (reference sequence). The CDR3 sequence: CASSPTTAGWVEKLFF. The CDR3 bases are TGTGCCAGCAGCCCAACTACGGCCGGCTGGGTTGAAAAACTGTTTTTT.

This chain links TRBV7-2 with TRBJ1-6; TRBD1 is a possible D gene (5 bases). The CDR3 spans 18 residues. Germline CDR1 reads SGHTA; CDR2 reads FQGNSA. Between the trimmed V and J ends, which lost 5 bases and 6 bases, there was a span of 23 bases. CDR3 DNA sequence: TGTGCCAGCAGCCCCCGAGGAAGTCGACAGATGCTTAATTCACCCCTCCACTTT. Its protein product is CASSPRGSRQMLNSPLHF.